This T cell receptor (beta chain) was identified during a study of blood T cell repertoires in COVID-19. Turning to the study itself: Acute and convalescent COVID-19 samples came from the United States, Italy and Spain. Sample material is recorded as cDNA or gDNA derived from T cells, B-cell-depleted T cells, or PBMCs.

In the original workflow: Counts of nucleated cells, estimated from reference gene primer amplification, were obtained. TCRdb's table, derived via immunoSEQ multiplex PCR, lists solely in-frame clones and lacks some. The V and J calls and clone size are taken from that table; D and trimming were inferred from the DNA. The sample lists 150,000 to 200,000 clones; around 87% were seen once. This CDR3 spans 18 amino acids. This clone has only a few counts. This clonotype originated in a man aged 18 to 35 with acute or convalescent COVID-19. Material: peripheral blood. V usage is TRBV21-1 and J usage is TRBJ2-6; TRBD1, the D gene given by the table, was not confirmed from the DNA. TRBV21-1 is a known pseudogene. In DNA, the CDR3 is TGTGCCAGCAGCAATCGGGACAGGGAACCCTCTGGGGCCAACGTCCTGACTTTC. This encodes CASSNRDREPSGANVLTF.